This note documents a single T cell receptor beta chain sequence. The data stem from a study of blood T cells in healthy people across ages. Roughly 10 milliliters of peripheral blood were drawn from each donor into EDTA-treated tubes. PCR was performed a second time for about 7 to 11 cycles using a sample-barcoded 5' primer and a J-beta primer mix. Every molecule of cDNA carried a tag from a template-switch adaptor with 12 random nucleotides. In TCRdb, the 5' RACE reads were re-called with MiXCR into one record per CDR3 protein. Of some 890,000 distinct CDR3 sequences listed, 25% to 30% are singletons. The V and J ends lost 4 bases and 2 bases, in that order; junction bases with no gene match: 11. Germline values: CDR1 SGHTA, CDR2 FQGNSA. CDR3 length: 17 amino acids. The same data also went into a second study, on T cells of mothers and their children. As reported in that work: Per mother, over 9.5 million TCR beta CDR3 reads were obtained; per child, approximately 3.2 million.

The chain combines TRBV7-2 with TRBJ1-1, with 9 bases aligning to TRBD1. This sequence originates from a woman in her thirties or forties in good health. The specimen sequenced was blood. Here the CDR3 DNA reads TGTGCCAGCAGCTCGCCGGGACAGGGATATCCTAACACTGAAGCTTTCTTT. It translates to CASSSPGQGYPNTEAFF. Based on the CDR3 plus reference TRBV7-2 and TRBJ1-1, the full variable domain is GAGVSQSPSNKVTEKGKDVELRCDPISGHTALYWYRQSLGQGLEFLIYFQGNSAPDKSGLPSDRFSAERTGGSVSTLTIQRTQQEDSAVYLCASSSPGQGYPNTEAFFGQGTRLTVV.